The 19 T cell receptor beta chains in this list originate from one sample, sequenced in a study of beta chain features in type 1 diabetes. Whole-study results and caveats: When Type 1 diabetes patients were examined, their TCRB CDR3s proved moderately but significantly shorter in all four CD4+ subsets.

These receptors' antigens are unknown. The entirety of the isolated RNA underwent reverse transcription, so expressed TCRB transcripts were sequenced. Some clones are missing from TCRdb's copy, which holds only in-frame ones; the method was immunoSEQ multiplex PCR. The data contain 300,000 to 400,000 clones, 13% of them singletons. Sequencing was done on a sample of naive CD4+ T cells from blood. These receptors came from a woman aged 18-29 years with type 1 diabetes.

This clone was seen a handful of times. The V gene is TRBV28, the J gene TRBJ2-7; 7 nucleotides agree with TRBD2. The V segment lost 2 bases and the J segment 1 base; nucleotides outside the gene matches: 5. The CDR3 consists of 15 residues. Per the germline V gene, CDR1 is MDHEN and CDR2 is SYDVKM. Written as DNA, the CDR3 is TGTGCCAGCAGTTTAGTCAGCGGGGCTTCCTACGAGCAGTACTTC. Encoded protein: CASSLVSGASYEQYF.

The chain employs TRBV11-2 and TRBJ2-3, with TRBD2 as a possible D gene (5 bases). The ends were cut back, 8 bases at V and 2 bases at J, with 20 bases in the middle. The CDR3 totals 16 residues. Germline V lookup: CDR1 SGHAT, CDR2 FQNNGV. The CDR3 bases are TGTGCCAGCCTGTCCGCCAAGCGGAGCTACACAGATACGCAGTATTTT. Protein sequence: CASLSAKRSYTDTQYF.

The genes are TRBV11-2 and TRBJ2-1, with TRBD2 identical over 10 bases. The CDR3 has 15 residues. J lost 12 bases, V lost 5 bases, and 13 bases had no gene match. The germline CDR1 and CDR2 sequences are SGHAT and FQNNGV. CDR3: CASSAGTSEVYPQFF. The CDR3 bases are TGTGCCAGCAGCGCCGGGACTAGCGAAGTATATCCGCAGTTCTTC.

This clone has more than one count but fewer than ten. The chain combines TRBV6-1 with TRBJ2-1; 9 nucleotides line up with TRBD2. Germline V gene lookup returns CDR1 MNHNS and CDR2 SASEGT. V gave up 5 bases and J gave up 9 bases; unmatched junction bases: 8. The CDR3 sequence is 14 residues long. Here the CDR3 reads CASSPIAGAGEQFF. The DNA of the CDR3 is TGTGCCAGCAGTCCTATAGCGGGAGCGGGTGAGCAGTTCTTC.

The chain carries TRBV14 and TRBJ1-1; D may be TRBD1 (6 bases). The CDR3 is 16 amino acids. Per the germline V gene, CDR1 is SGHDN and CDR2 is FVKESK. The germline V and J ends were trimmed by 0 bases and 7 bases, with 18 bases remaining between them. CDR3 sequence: CASSQDPRGQPFEAFF. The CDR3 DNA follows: TGTGCCAGCAGCCAAGACCCCCGCGGACAGCCCTTTGAAGCTTTCTTT.

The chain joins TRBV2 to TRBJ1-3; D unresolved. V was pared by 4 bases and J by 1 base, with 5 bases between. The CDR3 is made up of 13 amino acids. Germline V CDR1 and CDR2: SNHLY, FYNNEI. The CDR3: CASSGSSGNTIYF. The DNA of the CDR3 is TGTGCCAGCAGTGGGAGTTCTGGAAACACCATATATTTT.

The CDR3 DNA sequence: TGTGCCAGCAGCTTAGTGGGCAAGCGGGACTACGAGCAGTACTTC. Translating it yields CASSLVGKRDYEQYF. V usage is TRBV7-9 and J usage is TRBJ2-7, with TRBD2 identical over 7 bases. Germline-derived CDR1 and CDR2 are SEHNR and FQNEAQ (reference sequence). The CDR3 has 15 residues. The junction had 6 bases not matched to a gene; V was cut back by 1 base and J by 3 bases.

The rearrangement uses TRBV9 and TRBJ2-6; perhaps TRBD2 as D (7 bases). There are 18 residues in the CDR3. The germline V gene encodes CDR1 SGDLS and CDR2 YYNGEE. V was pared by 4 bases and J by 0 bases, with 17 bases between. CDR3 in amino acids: CASSPRGAGISGANVLTF. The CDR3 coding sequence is TGTGCCAGCAGCCCCCGGGGGGCGGGAATCTCTGGGGCCAACGTCCTGACTTTC.

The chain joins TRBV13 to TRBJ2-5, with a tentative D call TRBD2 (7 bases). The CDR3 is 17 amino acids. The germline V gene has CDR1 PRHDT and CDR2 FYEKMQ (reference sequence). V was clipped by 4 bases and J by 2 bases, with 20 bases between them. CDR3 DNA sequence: TGTGCCAGCAGCTACCCGGGGGCCAGGGGAGGGCAAGAGACCCAGTACTTC. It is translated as CASSYPGARGGQETQYF.

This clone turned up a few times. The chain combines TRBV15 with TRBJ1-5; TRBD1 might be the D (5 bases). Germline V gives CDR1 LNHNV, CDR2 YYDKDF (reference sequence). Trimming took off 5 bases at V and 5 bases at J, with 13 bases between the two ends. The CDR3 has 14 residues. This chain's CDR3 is CATSVDSFDQPQHF. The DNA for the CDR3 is TGTGCCACCAGCGTCGACAGTTTCGATCAGCCCCAGCATTTT.

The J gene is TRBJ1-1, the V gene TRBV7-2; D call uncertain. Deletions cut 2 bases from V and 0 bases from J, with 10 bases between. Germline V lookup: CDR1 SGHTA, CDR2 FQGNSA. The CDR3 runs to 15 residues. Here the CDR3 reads CASSLHPWLNTEAFF. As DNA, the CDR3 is TGTGCCAGCAGCTTACATCCGTGGCTGAACACTGAAGCTTTCTTT. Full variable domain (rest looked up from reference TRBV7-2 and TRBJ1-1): GAGVSQSPSNKVTEKGKDVELRCDPISGHTALYWYRQSLGQGLEFLIYFQGNSAPDKSGLPSDRFSAERTGGSVSTLTIQRTQQEDSAVYLCASSLHPWLNTEAFFGQGTRLTVV.

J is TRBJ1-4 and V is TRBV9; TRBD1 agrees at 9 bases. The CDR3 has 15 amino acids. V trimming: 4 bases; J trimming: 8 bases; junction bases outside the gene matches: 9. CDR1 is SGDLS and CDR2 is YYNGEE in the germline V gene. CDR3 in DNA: TGTGCCAGCAGCAAATTACAGGGGGCAGGGGAAAAACTGTTTTTT. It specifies CASSKLQGAGEKLFF.

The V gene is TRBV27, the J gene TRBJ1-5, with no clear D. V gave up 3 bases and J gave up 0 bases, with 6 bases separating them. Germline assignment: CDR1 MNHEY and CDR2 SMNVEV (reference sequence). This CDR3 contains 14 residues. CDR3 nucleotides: TGTGCCAGCAGTTTGGCCATTAGCAATCAGCCCCAGCATTTT. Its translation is CASSLAISNQPQHF.

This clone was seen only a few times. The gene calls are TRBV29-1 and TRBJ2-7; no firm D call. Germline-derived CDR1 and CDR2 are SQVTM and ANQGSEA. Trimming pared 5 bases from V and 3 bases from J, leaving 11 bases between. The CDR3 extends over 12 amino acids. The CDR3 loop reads CSVSDTFYEQYF. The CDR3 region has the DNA TGCAGCGTTTCCGACACGTTCTACGAGCAGTACTTC.

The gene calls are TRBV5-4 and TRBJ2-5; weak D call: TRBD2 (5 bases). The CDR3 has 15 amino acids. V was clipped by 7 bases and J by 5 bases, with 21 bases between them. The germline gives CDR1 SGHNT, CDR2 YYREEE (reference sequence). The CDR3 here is CASSRGGVFQETQYF. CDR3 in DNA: TGTGCCAGCTCTCGGGGTGGGGTTTTTCAGGAGACCCAGTACTTC.

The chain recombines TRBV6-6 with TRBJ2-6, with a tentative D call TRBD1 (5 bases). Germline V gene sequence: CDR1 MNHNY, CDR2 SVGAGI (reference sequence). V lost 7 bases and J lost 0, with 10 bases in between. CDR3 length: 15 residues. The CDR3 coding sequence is TGTGCCAGCACCCACAGGAGCTCTGGGGCCAACGTCCTGACTTTC. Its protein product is CASTHRSSGANVLTF.

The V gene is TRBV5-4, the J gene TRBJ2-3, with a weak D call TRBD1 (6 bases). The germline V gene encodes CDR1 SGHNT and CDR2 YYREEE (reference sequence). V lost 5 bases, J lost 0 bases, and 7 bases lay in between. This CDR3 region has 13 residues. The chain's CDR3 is CASRQGSTDTQYF. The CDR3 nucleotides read TGTGCCAGCAGACAGGGAAGCACAGATACGCAGTATTTT. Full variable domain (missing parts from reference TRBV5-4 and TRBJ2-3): ETGVTQSPTHLIKTRGQQVTLRCSSQSGHNTVSWYQQALGQGPQFIFQYYREEENGRGNFPPRFSGLQFPNYSSELNVNALELDDSALYLCASRQGSTDTQYFGPGTRLTVL.

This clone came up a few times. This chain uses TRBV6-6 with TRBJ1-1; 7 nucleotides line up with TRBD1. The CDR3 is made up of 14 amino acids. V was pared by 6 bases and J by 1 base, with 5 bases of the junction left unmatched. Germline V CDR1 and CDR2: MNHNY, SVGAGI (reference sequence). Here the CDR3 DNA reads TGTGCCAGCAGGCCGGGACAGACGAACACTGAAGCTTTCTTT. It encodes CASRPGQTNTEAFF.

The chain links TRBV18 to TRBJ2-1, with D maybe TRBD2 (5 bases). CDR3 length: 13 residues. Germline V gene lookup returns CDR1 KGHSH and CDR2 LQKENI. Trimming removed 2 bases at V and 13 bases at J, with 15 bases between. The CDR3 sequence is CASSPGNLGEQFF. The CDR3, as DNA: TGTGCCAGCTCACCAGGGAACCTCGGGGAACAGTTCTTC.